The 10 T cell receptor beta chains below were found in one sample sequenced in a study of cytomegalovirus exposure and HLA in healthy donors. The PCR employed 60 Vbeta primers together with 13 Jbeta primers. Libraries were prepared by immunoSEQ multiplex PCR; TCRdb keeps only in-frame clonotypes and omits some of them. The data contain 160,000 or so clones, 60% to 85% of them singletons. What was sequenced was PBMCs. These receptors all stem from a man aged 50 or older in good health and CMV-seropositive.

The CDR3 sequence is CAISAPPQGFETDTQYF. CDR3 sequence (DNA): TGTGCCATCAGTGCGCCCCCTCAGGGTTTTGAAACAGATACGCAGTATTTT. The genes are TRBV10-3 and TRBJ2-3; tentative D call: TRBD1 (5 bases). The CDR3 runs to 17 residues. The germline V gene encodes CDR1 ENHRY and CDR2 SYGVKD. V lost 4 bases to trimming and J lost 3 bases, with 20 bases between them.

This chain uses TRBV5-4 with TRBJ1-1; TRBD1 is a possible D gene (6 bases). Germline CDR1 is SGHNT and CDR2 is YYREEE (reference sequence). CDR3 length equals 15 residues. The ends were cut back, 1 base at V and 3 bases at J, with 13 bases in the middle. DNA for the CDR3: TGTGCCAGCAGCTTGAGGGGGGGCTTCGACACTGAAGCTTTCTTT. Protein sequence: CASSLRGGFDTEAFF.

The chain uses TRBV5-6 and TRBJ2-5; 8 nucleotides line up with TRBD1. The CDR3 has 14 amino acids. After removal of 2 bases from V and 2 bases from J, the junction contained 2 bases not matched to a gene. The V gene's germline CDR1 is SGHDT and CDR2 YYEEEE. The CDR3 spells CASSFGTGQETQYF. DNA of the CDR3: TGTGCCAGCAGCTTTGGGACAGGTCAAGAGACCCAGTACTTC.

The rearrangement joins TRBV7-9 to TRBJ1-2, with unresolved D. With 5 bases removed from V and 0 bases from J, the gap between germline ends came to 7 bases. Germline assignment: CDR1 SEHNR and CDR2 FQNEAQ (reference sequence). The length of the CDR3 is 13 residues. This CDR3 reads CASSPPSNYGYTF. DNA of the CDR3: TGTGCCAGCAGCCCCCCTTCTAACTATGGCTACACCTTC.

V usage is TRBV9 and J usage is TRBJ1-1; D not certain. In germline, CDR1 is SGDLS, CDR2 YYNGEE. Trimming shortened V by 4 bases and J by 3 bases, and 16 bases separated the two germline ends. CDR3 length: 15 amino acids. The CDR3: CASSPSGGMYTEAFF. Written as DNA, the CDR3 is TGTGCCAGCAGCCCCTCGGGAGGGATGTACACTGAAGCTTTCTTT.

Only a few counts were recorded for this clone. The CDR3 region is CASSLWRGGRGETQYF. In DNA form, the CDR3 reads TGCGCCAGCAGCTTGTGGCGGGGCGGAAGAGGCGAGACCCAGTACTTC. The V and J genes are TRBV5-1 and TRBJ2-5; D may be TRBD2 (6 bases). The CDR3 totals 16 residues. CDR1 SGHRS and CDR2 YFSETQ come from the germline V gene. V lost 1 base and J lost 5, with 18 bases in between.

The chain recombines TRBV7-8 with TRBJ2-3; 11 bases fit TRBD1. The trim removed 5 bases at V and 5 bases at J, leaving 6 bases unmatched. Germline V CDR1 and CDR2: SGHVS, FQNEAQ. This CDR3 has 15 amino acids. The CDR3 DNA reads as TGTGCCAGCAGCGGAGGACAGGGGGCGCAAGATACGCAGTATTTT. This sequence encodes CASSGGQGAQDTQYF.

Written as DNA, the CDR3 is TGTGCCAGCAGCGCTGGGACAGCTAATACGCAGTATTTT. Translating it yields CASSAGTANTQYF. The chain carries TRBV9 and TRBJ2-3, with TRBD1 matching 7 bases. The length of the CDR3 is 13 residues. From germline, CDR1 is SGDLS and CDR2 YYNGEE. V shed 3 bases, J shed 7 bases, and the junction held 5 bases outside the gene matches.

DNA for the CDR3: TGCGCCAGCAGCCAAATTTACCAGGGGGGCAGTGGCTACACCTTC. Translated, it gives CASSQIYQGGSGYTF. V gene TRBV4-3 combines with J gene TRBJ1-2; 7 nucleotides line up with TRBD1. There are 15 residues in the CDR3. In germline, CDR1 is LGHNA, CDR2 YSLEER. Germline trimming cut 2 bases from V and 7 bases from J; bases unmatched to any gene: 10.

V is TRBV11-2 and J is TRBJ2-7; D is perhaps TRBD1 (5 bases). The ends were cut back, 5 bases at V and 0 bases at J, with 23 bases in the middle. The CDR3 is 18 amino acids. Per the germline V gene, CDR1 is SGHAT and CDR2 is FQNNGV. CDR3 sequence (DNA): TGTGCCAGCAGCCCTAGGGCCCCAGGGTCGTATACCTCCTACGAGCAGTACTTC. Its protein product is CASSPRAPGSYTSYEQYF. Looking up the rest from reference TRBV11-2 and TRBJ2-7 gives the full variable domain: EAGVAQSPRYKIIEKRQSVAFWCNPISGHATLYWYQQILGQGPKLLIQFQNNGVVDDSQLPKDRFSAERLKGVDSTLKIQPAKLEDSAVYLCASSPRAPGSYTSYEQYFGPGTRLTVT.